These 30 T cell receptor beta chains share one sample of origin, sequenced in a study of cytomegalovirus exposure and HLA in healthy donors (dated by TCRdb to 2016 to 2017). Receptor amplification or capture employed the immunoSEQ multiplex PCR assay. For the multiplex PCR, a mixture combining 60 forward primers for TCR Vbeta segments and 13 reverse primers for TCR Jbeta segments was used. Sourced from immuneACCESS, this table was stored by TCRdb with only in-frame sequences that have V and J called. A share of the clones is absent; for the studies checked, an unresolved V gene accounts for under half, and the remainder has no known explanation. The sample table on file contains 50,000 to 55,000 clones. The top ten clonotypes cover roughly an eighth of the sample. The sequenced sample consisted of PBMCs. The source of these receptors is a woman aged 60-70 years in good health and CMV-seropositive.

This chain uses TRBV19 with TRBJ2-4, with 11 bases aligning to TRBD2. The CDR3 contains 16 residues. CDR1 is LNHDA and CDR2 is SQIVND in the germline V gene (reference sequence). Trimming cost V 4 bases and J 4 bases; bases outside gene matches: 6. The CDR3 DNA sequence: TGTGCCAGTAGTAGGGGACTAGCGGAACTAAAAAACATTCAGTACTTC. Encoded protein: CASSRGLAELKNIQYF.

The chain has TRBV25-1 and TRBJ2-2; D gene uncertain. The V gene lost 5 bases and the J gene lost 4 bases, with 17 bases spanning the gap. There are 16 residues in the CDR3. Germline CDR1 MGHDK, CDR2 SYGVNS. DNA for the CDR3: TGTGCCAGCAGTACAACCGGAGCCTACCTCACCGGGGAGCTGTTTTTT. It encodes CASSTTGAYLTGELFF.

The rearrangement links TRBV10-3 to TRBJ1-1, with 8 bases that match TRBD1. The CDR3 length is 14 residues. The V segment lost 3 bases and the J segment 1 base; nucleotides outside the gene matches: 1. Germline V lookup: CDR1 ENHRY, CDR2 SYGVKD. The CDR3 bases are TGTGCCATCAGTGAAGGACAGGGGAACACTGAAGCTTTCTTT. The encoded protein is CAISEGQGNTEAFF.

The V call is TRBV6-1, the J call TRBJ1-5, with 12 bases that match TRBD1. The CDR3 consists of 15 residues. Losses at the gene ends were 6 bases for V and 6 bases for J; bases not matched to a gene: 6. In germline, CDR1 is MNHNS, CDR2 SASEGT. The CDR3 sequence: CASSNRDRGLQPQHF. CDR3 nucleotides: TGTGCCAGCAGCAACCGGGACAGGGGGCTTCAGCCCCAGCATTTT.

V and J are TRBV5-5 and TRBJ2-7, with D uncertain. The V end was cut by 2 bases, the J end by 2 bases, with 17 bases between. The CDR3 sequence is 16 residues long. Germline values: CDR1 SGHKS, CDR2 YYEKEE (reference sequence). Here the CDR3 DNA reads TGTGCCAGCAGCTTTACTCTCGGTTCAATCACCTACGAGCAGTACTTC. It translates to CASSFTLGSITYEQYF.

The CDR3 DNA follows: TGTGCCAGCAGCTTAAGGGGGACAGGGGCCCCGCAGGGGGCCAACGTCCTGACTTTC. This encodes CASSLRGTGAPQGANVLTF. The rearrangement links TRBV13 to TRBJ2-6; TRBD1 matches 10 bases. The CDR3 has 19 residues. Trimming cost V 2 bases and J 4 bases; bases outside gene matches: 11. Germline V gene sequence: CDR1 PRHDT, CDR2 FYEKMQ (reference sequence). Drawing the rest from reference TRBV13 and TRBJ2-6, the complete variable domain is AAGVIQSPRHLIKEKRETATLKCYPIPRHDTVYWYQQGPGQDPQFLISFYEKMQSDKGSIPDRFSAQQFSDYHSELNMSSLELGDSALYFCASSLRGTGAPQGANVLTFGAGSRLTVL.

The DNA of the CDR3 is TGTGCCAGCAGTGAACTGGAGACCCAGTACTTC. This encodes CASSELETQYF. This sequence joins TRBV2 and TRBJ2-5, with D hard to call. CDR3 length equals 11 residues. V dropped 2 bases and J dropped 5 bases, with 3 bases sitting between them. The germline V gene has CDR1 SNHLY and CDR2 FYNNEI. Full variable domain (remainder filled in from reference TRBV2 and TRBJ2-5): EPEVTQTPSHQVTQMGQEVILRCVPISNHLYFYWYRQILGQKVEFLVSFYNNEISEKSEIFDDQFSVERPDGSNFTLKIRSTKLEDSAMYFCASSELETQYFGPGTRLLVL.

V usage is TRBV4-3 and J usage is TRBJ1-1, with 8 bases lining up with TRBD1. This CDR3 spans 14 amino acids. V lost 5 bases to trimming and J lost 1 base; unmatched junction nucleotides: 3. The germline V gene encodes CDR1 LGHNA and CDR2 YSLEER. CDR3 in amino acids: CASSTDRANTEAFF. The CDR3, as DNA: TGCGCCAGCAGCACGGACAGGGCGAACACTGAAGCTTTCTTT.

The V and J genes are TRBV11-3 and TRBJ2-7; D is unresolved. The germline V and J ends were trimmed by 0 bases and 1 base, with 16 bases remaining between them. CDR3 length equals 17 residues. The germline CDR1 and CDR2 sequences are SGHNT and YENEEA. The CDR3 sequence is CASSLDRFAPSSYEQYF. DNA of the CDR3: TGTGCCAGCAGCTTAGATCGATTCGCGCCTAGTTCCTACGAGCAGTACTTC. Combining the CDR3 with reference TRBV11-3 and TRBJ2-7 gives the whole variable domain EAGVVQSPRYKIIEKKQPVAFWCNPISGHNTLYWYLQNLGQGPELLIRYENEEAVDDSQLPKDRFSAERLKGVDSTLKIQPAELGDSAVYLCASSLDRFAPSSYEQYFGPGTRLTVT.

The rearrangement joins TRBV29-1 to TRBJ2-7; 12 bases map to TRBD1. Trimming cost V 6 bases and J 1 base; bases outside gene matches: 7. This CDR3 region has 15 residues. Germline values: CDR1 SQVTM, CDR2 ANQGSEA. The CDR3 DNA is TGCAGCGTAGCCGGGACAGGGGGCTTGTCCTACGAGCAGTACTTC. It codes for CSVAGTGGLSYEQYF.

The chain recombines TRBV5-8 with TRBJ1-2; 7 bases match TRBD1. CDR1 and CDR2 from the germline V gene are SGHTS and YDEGEE. This CDR3 region has 13 residues. V was pared by 3 bases and J by 8 bases, with 7 bases of the junction left unmatched. The CDR3 sequence is CASSWGQRGGYTF. CDR3 nucleotides: TGTGCCAGCAGCTGGGGACAGCGCGGCGGCTACACCTTC.

The chain is built from TRBV6-6 and TRBJ2-7, with D tentatively TRBD1 (6 bases). CDR1 and CDR2 (germline): MNHNY, SVGAGI (reference sequence). This CDR3 has 12 residues. The ends were cut back, 5 bases at V and 3 bases at J, with 8 bases in the middle. The CDR3, as DNA: TGTGCCAGCAGTCAACAGGGCTACGAGCAGTACTTC. This sequence encodes CASSQQGYEQYF.

The rearrangement links TRBV4-1 to TRBJ2-5, with 12 nucleotides matching TRBD2. The length of the CDR3 is 17 residues. CDR1 is MGHRA, CDR2 YSYEKL, per germline. The V gene end was trimmed by 0 bases and the J gene end by 2 bases; junction bases not matched to a gene: 4. DNA of the CDR3: TGCGCCAGCAGCCAAGATTCGCTAGCGGGGGGGCAAGAGACCCAGTACTTC. It is translated as CASSQDSLAGGQETQYF.

The chain uses TRBV6-5 and TRBJ1-6; 9 positions agree with TRBD1. V lost 5 bases to trimming and J lost 9 bases; unmatched junction nucleotides: 5. CDR3 size: 14 residues. Germline V gives CDR1 MNHEY, CDR2 SVGAGI. For the CDR3, the DNA is TGTGCCAGCAGTACAGGGGGCAATGGTTCACCCCTCCACTTT. Amino acids: CASSTGGNGSPLHF.

The CDR3 DNA sequence: TGTGCCATCAGTGAGTCGCAGGGGGCTTCACCCCTCCACTTT. Amino acids: CAISESQGASPLHF. This rearrangement joins TRBV10-3 to TRBJ1-6, with 8 bases identical to TRBD1. This CDR3 is built from 14 residues. Germline V gene sequence: CDR1 ENHRY, CDR2 SYGVKD. Losses at the gene ends were 0 bases for V and 9 bases for J; bases not matched to a gene: 1.

The chain links TRBV5-1 to TRBJ2-2, with 9 positions matching TRBD1. Losses at the gene ends were 5 bases for V and 6 bases for J; bases not matched to a gene: 8. The CDR3 is 15 residues long. CDR1 is SGHRS, CDR2 YFSETQ, per germline. The CDR3 DNA reads TGCGCCAGCAGAAATGGACAGGGGTGGGCCGGGGAGCTGTTTTTT. This translates into CASRNGQGWAGELFF.

The rearrangement joins TRBV28 to TRBJ1-1; D not resolved. The CDR3 is made up of 12 amino acids. Trimming left V 5 bases short and J 8 bases short, with 12 bases between. From germline, CDR1 is MDHEN and CDR2 SYDVKM. The DNA for the CDR3 is TGTGCCAGCAGTCCTAACCCTAGGGAAGCTTTCTTT. Its protein is CASSPNPREAFF.

V and J are TRBV2 and TRBJ1-6, with D possibly matching TRBD1 (5 bases). The CDR3 totals 12 residues. V was shortened by 5 bases and J by 10 bases, with 9 bases between the two germline ends. The germline gives CDR1 SNHLY, CDR2 FYNNEI. CDR3 in DNA: TGTGCCAGCAGTCGATCAGGGTCACCCCTCCACTTT. Amino acids: CASSRSGSPLHF.

The chain couples TRBV12-5 to TRBJ1-6; D uncertain. This CDR3 has 12 residues. Germline CDR1 LGHNT, CDR2 FRNRAP. The ends were cut back, 4 bases at V and 6 bases at J, with 4 bases in the middle. CDR3 region: CASGSFNSPLHF. In nucleotides, the CDR3 is TGTGCTAGTGGTTCATTTAATTCACCCCTCCACTTT. The whole variable domain, filled in from reference TRBV12-5 and TRBJ1-6, reads DARVTQTPRHKVTEMGQEVTMRCQPILGHNTVFWYRQTMMQGLELLAYFRNRAPLDDSGMPKDRFSAEMPDATLATLKIQPSEPRDSAVYFCASGSFNSPLHFGNGTRLTVT.

The J gene is TRBJ1-4, the V gene TRBV5-6, with TRBD1 as a possible D gene (5 bases). Trimming left V 1 base short and J 6 bases short, with 13 bases between. Germline V gene data show CDR1 as SGHDT and CDR2 as YYEEEE. The CDR3 extends over 15 amino acids. CDR3 amino acids: CASSLIGTGDEKLFF. CDR3 nucleotides: TGTGCCAGCAGCTTGATAGGGACGGGGGATGAAAAACTGTTTTTT.

The chain uses TRBV28 and TRBJ1-6; D is possibly TRBD1 (5 bases). From germline, CDR1 is MDHEN and CDR2 SYDVKM. The length of the CDR3 is 20 residues. Trimming removed 4 bases from V and 0 bases from J, with 22 bases in between. CDR3 in amino acids: CASSSPGTLHLGSYNSPLHF. CDR3 nucleotide sequence: TGTGCCAGCAGTTCCCCCGGGACTCTCCACCTAGGCTCCTATAATTCACCCCTCCACTTT.

The chain combines TRBV2 with TRBJ1-1; D uncertain. The ends were cut back, 6 bases at V and 13 bases at J, with 18 bases in the middle. The CDR3 is 12 residues long. Germline loops: CDR1 SNHLY, CDR2 FYNNEI. The CDR3 loop is CASRGDRVGDFF. In nucleotides, the CDR3 is TGTGCCAGCAGGGGCGACCGGGTGGGAGATTTCTTT. The full variable domain, in which reference TRBV2 and TRBJ1-1 provide the parts outside the CDR3, is EPEVTQTPSHQVTQMGQEVILRCVPISNHLYFYWYRQILGQKVEFLVSFYNNEISEKSEIFDDQFSVERPDGSNFTLKIRSTKLEDSAMYFCASRGDRVGDFFGQGTRLTVV.

The chain recombines TRBV27 with TRBJ2-3, with D possibly being TRBD1 (6 bases). Trimming stripped 7 bases from V and 2 bases from J, with 10 bases between. Germline CDR1 and CDR2: MNHEY and SMNVEV (reference sequence). The CDR3 has 13 residues. CDR3 bases: TGTGCCAGCACCAGGGGACCCACAGATACGCAGTATTTT. It translates to CASTRGPTDTQYF.

The V and J genes are TRBV20-1 and TRBJ1-1, with D unresolved. V was pared by 5 bases and J by 7 bases, with 8 bases between. The germline CDR1 and CDR2 sequences are DFQATT and SNEGSKA (reference sequence). The CDR3 is made up of 10 amino acids. The CDR3 DNA reads as TGCAGTGCTGCGGAGGGTGAAGCTTTCTTT. Protein: CSAAEGEAFF.

CDR3 coding DNA: TGCGCCAGCAGCTTGGCCACGGGGACAGTATCCTACGAGCAGTACTTC. This encodes CASSLATGTVSYEQYF. This rearrangement joins TRBV5-1 to TRBJ2-7; 7 nucleotides match TRBD1. V lost 0 bases to trimming and J lost 1 base; unmatched junction nucleotides: 7. The CDR3 loop spans 16 amino acids. Germline CDR1 is SGHRS and CDR2 is YFSETQ.

The chain joins TRBV5-1 to TRBJ2-1; TRBD2 is a possible D gene (5 bases). The CDR3 consists of 15 residues. Per the germline V gene, CDR1 is SGHRS and CDR2 is YFSETQ. V lost 5 bases and J 5 bases, leaving 17 bases between the germline ends. CDR3 amino acids: CASSQTGKGNNEQFF. In DNA, the CDR3 is TGCGCCAGCAGTCAAACCGGGAAAGGAAACAATGAGCAGTTCTTC.

The chain employs TRBV11-3 and TRBJ2-2; 7 bases match TRBD2. Germline CDR1 and CDR2: SGHNT and YENEEA. The CDR3 extends over 14 amino acids. With 8 bases clipped from V and 5 bases from J, the junction kept 8 bases outside the gene matches. CDR3 nucleotide sequence: TGTGCCAGCCGGTCGGGGGGACCGACCGGGGAGCTGTTTTTT. Translating it yields CASRSGGPTGELFF.

The V and J genes are TRBV5-6 and TRBJ1-1, with D perhaps matching TRBD1 (5 bases). Between the trimmed V and J ends, which lost 4 bases and 4 bases, there was a span of 14 bases. CDR1 and CDR2 (germline): SGHDT, YYEEEE. The CDR3 is 14 amino acids. Here the CDR3 reads CASSAMGGTTEAFF. The CDR3 DNA reads TGTGCCAGCAGCGCTATGGGGGGGACCACTGAAGCTTTCTTT.

The chain recombines TRBV2 with TRBJ2-6; no definite D call. This CDR3 comprises 15 residues. V shed 1 base and J shed 0 bases, with 4 bases lying between them. CDR1 is SNHLY and CDR2 is FYNNEI in the germline V gene. In DNA, the CDR3 is TGTGCCAGCAGTGAAGACAGCTCTGGGGCCAACGTCCTGACTTTC. It codes for CASSEDSSGANVLTF.

The gene calls are TRBV6-5 and TRBJ2-7; TRBD1 matches at 8 bases. There are 12 residues in the CDR3. V dropped 6 bases and J dropped 4; count of bases not matched to a gene: 2. Germline V gene sequence: CDR1 MNHEY, CDR2 SVGAGI. CDR3 amino acids: CASSDRGYEQYF. Here the CDR3 DNA reads TGTGCCAGCAGCGACAGGGGTTACGAGCAGTACTTC.